These 2 T cell receptor beta chains came from one sample sequenced in a study of response to subunit inactivated influenza vaccine. Using its own MiXCR run on the RT-PCR reads, TCRdb lists one record per CDR3 protein. This table has 500,000 to 550,000 distinct CDR3 sequences, 7.5% to 8.5% appearing once. This specimen was PBMCs from blood, taken about 23 months after vaccination. These receptors all stem from a man in his fifties or sixties who received an inactivated influenza vaccine.

This clonotype was detected only a few times. This chain's CDR3 is CASSQERRSRTDTQYF. The CDR3 DNA reads TGCGCCAGCAGCCAAGAAAGGCGGAGTCGCACAGATACGCAGTATTTT. The chain carries TRBV4-3 and TRBJ2-3, with no clear D. Trimming removed 0 bases at V and 1 base at J, with 11 bases between. Germline V gene sequence: CDR1 LGHNA, CDR2 YSLEER. This CDR3 contains 16 residues.

The rearrangement uses TRBV4-2 and TRBJ1-1; a possible D gene is TRBD1 (5 bases). Between the trimmed V and J ends, which lost 0 bases and 6 bases, there was a span of 14 bases. CDR1 LGHNA and CDR2 YNFKEQ come from the germline V gene. The length of the CDR3 is 15 residues. The DNA of the CDR3 is TGTGCCAGCAGCCAAGATCTCAGGGTTGCCTCTGAAGCTTTCTTT. Its translation is CASSQDLRVASEAFF.